Shown below are 30 T cell receptor beta chains from a single sample sequenced in a study of blood T cell repertoires in COVID-19 (dated by TCRdb to 2019 to 2021). The receptor library was made with the immunoSEQ multiplex PCR assay. TCRdb re-hosts the immuneACCESS table, in-frame sequences only. Its copies lack some clones; in the studies checked, an unresolved V gene accounts for under half of them, and the cause for the rest is not known. The sample includes over 95,000 clones, with 75% to 90% observed a single time. 5.5% of the sample is held by the ten biggest clonotypes. Source material: peripheral blood. Every receptor here comes from a woman aged 55-70 years with COVID-19, enrolled during active disease.

J is TRBJ2-2 and V is TRBV9; 12 bases match TRBD2. Germline V gene sequence: CDR1 SGDLS, CDR2 YYNGEE. The CDR3 covers 16 residues. Trimming at V came to 3 bases and at J to 5 bases, leaving 5 bases not matched to a gene. In DNA, the CDR3 is TGTGCCAGCAGCGCTAGCGGGGGGGCCCGTACCGGGGAGCTGTTTTTT. Encoded protein: CASSASGGARTGELFF.

The chain couples TRBV5-5 to TRBJ2-6; the match to TRBD1 covers 7 bases. From germline, CDR1 is SGHKS and CDR2 YYEKEE (reference sequence). The CDR3 is 19 amino acids. J lost 3 bases, V lost 5 bases, and 17 bases had no gene match. The CDR3 loop reads CASSLYPPHDRVGANVLTF. The DNA of the CDR3 is TGTGCCAGCAGTCTATACCCCCCTCACGACAGGGTTGGGGCCAACGTCCTGACTTTC. Full variable domain (outside the CDR3, taken from reference TRBV5-5 and TRBJ2-6): DAGVTQSPTHLIKTRGQQVTLRCSPISGHKSVSWYQQVLGQGPQFIFQYYEKEERGRGNFPDRFSARQFPNYSSELNVNALLLGDSALYLCASSLYPPHDRVGANVLTFGAGSRLTVL.

Written as DNA, the CDR3 is TGTGCCAGCAGCTTAGAAGCAGGCGGCTACACCTTC. This gives the protein CASSLEAGGYTF. V is TRBV7-9 and J is TRBJ1-2; D is undetermined. The CDR3 totals 12 residues. V gave up 1 base and J gave up 8 bases, with 8 bases separating them. The germline V gene encodes CDR1 SEHNR and CDR2 FQNEAQ (reference sequence). Based on the CDR3 plus reference TRBV7-9 and TRBJ1-2, the full variable domain is DTGVSQNPRHKITKRGQNVTFRCDPISEHNRLYWYRQTLGQGPEFLTYFQNEAQLEKSRLLSDRFSAERPKGSFSTLEIQRTEQGDSAMYLCASSLEAGGYTFGSGTRLTVV.

The J gene is TRBJ2-2, the V gene TRBV18, with 7 bases identical to TRBD2. Germline-derived CDR1 and CDR2 are KGHSH and LQKENI. The CDR3 covers 15 residues. V was clipped by 6 bases and J by 4 bases; unmatched bases: 8. The CDR3 DNA reads as TGTGCCAGCTCTCTTACGGGGGGACGCACCGGGGAGCTGTTTTTT. Protein sequence: CASSLTGGRTGELFF.

This clone was observed a handful of times. The chain joins TRBV2 to TRBJ1-1; D gene unclear. The germline V gene has CDR1 SNHLY and CDR2 FYNNEI. This CDR3 is 14 amino acids long. V lost 5 bases and J lost 0, with 10 bases in between. CDR3 DNA sequence: TGTGCCAGCAGTCGTGACACACTGAACACTGAAGCTTTCTTT. Translated: CASSRDTLNTEAFF.

The chain has TRBV19 and TRBJ1-5; possibly TRBD1 for D (6 bases). Germline V gene lookup returns CDR1 LNHDA and CDR2 SQIVND (reference sequence). CDR3 length: 15 amino acids. V dropped 4 bases and J dropped 0 bases, with 10 bases sitting between them. The CDR3 sequence is CASSTGHYSNQPQHF. CDR3 nucleotides: TGTGCCAGTAGTACGGGACATTATAGCAATCAGCCCCAGCATTTT.

The chain has TRBV18 and TRBJ1-2, with 8 bases lining up with TRBD1. CDR3 length: 14 residues. CDR1 KGHSH and CDR2 LQKENI come from the germline V gene. Germline trimming cut 3 bases from V and 1 base from J; bases unmatched to any gene: 1. The CDR3 DNA is TGTGCCAGCTCACCGGGACAGGTTAACTATGGCTACACCTTC. Protein: CASSPGQVNYGYTF.

This clone showed up just a few times. CDR3 DNA: TGTGCCAGTAGGAACCCACAGGCGCCCGGCTACACCTTC. As protein: CASRNPQAPGYTF. The V call is TRBV19, the J call TRBJ1-2, with D perhaps matching TRBD1 (5 bases). The CDR3 length is 13 residues. The germline CDR1 and CDR2 sequences are LNHDA and SQIVND (reference sequence). V lost 6 bases and J 8 bases, leaving 16 bases between the germline ends. The full variable domain, completed using reference TRBV19 and TRBJ1-2, is DGGITQSPKYLFRKEGQNVTLSCEQNLNHDAMYWYRQDPGQGLRLIYYSQIVNDFQKGDIAEGYSVSREKKESFPLTVTSAQKNPTAFYLCASRNPQAPGYTFGSGTRLTVV.

The rearrangement joins TRBV11-2 to TRBJ2-5, with a tentative D call TRBD2 (6 bases). Trimming stripped 6 bases from V and 0 bases from J, with 11 bases between. The CDR3 is made up of 14 amino acids. Per germline, CDR1 SGHAT and CDR2 FQNNGV. This CDR3 is CASRSGTDQETQYF. The CDR3, as DNA: TGTGCCAGCAGATCTGGGACTGACCAAGAGACCCAGTACTTC.

The chain joins TRBV19 to TRBJ1-2; D possibly corresponds to TRBD1 (5 bases). The germline gives CDR1 LNHDA, CDR2 SQIVND (reference sequence). Trimming took 3 bases from V and 5 from J, leaving 16 bases between them. This CDR3 contains 15 residues. CDR3 DNA: TGTGCCAGTAGTATCCCAGGTCAGGGATGGTATGGCTACACCTTC. Translated: CASSIPGQGWYGYTF. Combining the CDR3 with reference TRBV19 and TRBJ1-2 gives the whole variable domain DGGITQSPKYLFRKEGQNVTLSCEQNLNHDAMYWYRQDPGQGLRLIYYSQIVNDFQKGDIAEGYSVSREKKESFPLTVTSAQKNPTAFYLCASSIPGQGWYGYTFGSGTRLTVV.

The chain links TRBV13 to TRBJ2-7, with TRBD2 matching 10 bases. The junction had 5 bases not matched to a gene; V was cut back by 3 bases and J by 0 bases. CDR1 and CDR2 (germline): PRHDT, FYEKMQ (reference sequence). The CDR3 is 16 amino acids. The CDR3 nucleotides read TGTGCCAGCAGCTTTGGACTAGCGGCGACCTCCTACGAGCAGTACTTC. This codes for CASSFGLAATSYEQYF.

The V gene is TRBV27, the J gene TRBJ2-2; D unresolved. This CDR3 comprises 15 residues. The V end lost 8 bases, the J end lost 2 bases, and 15 bases lay between the germline ends. Germline values: CDR1 MNHEY, CDR2 SMNVEV (reference sequence). CDR3 coding DNA: TGTGCCAGCGAGCCGGTGGCAGGAAACACCGGGGAGCTGTTTTTT. Its protein is CASEPVAGNTGELFF.

V and J are TRBV7-9 and TRBJ1-4, with D unresolved. CDR3 size: 15 residues. V lost 1 base and J lost 7, with 13 bases in between. CDR1 and CDR2 from the germline V gene are SEHNR and FQNEAQ (reference sequence). CDR3 coding DNA: TGTGCCAGCAGCTTAGGCCAAGGGAGGGCTGAAAAACTGTTTTTT. Its translation is CASSLGQGRAEKLFF.

This chain joins TRBV5-5 and TRBJ1-2; 7 nucleotides align to TRBD1. With 0 bases clipped from V and 7 bases from J, the junction kept 6 bases outside the gene matches. Germline V CDR1 and CDR2: SGHKS, YYEKEE (reference sequence). CDR3 length equals 14 residues. CDR3 sequence (DNA): TGTGCCAGCAGCTTGGCTGACAGGGCTTCTGGCTACACCTTC. The encoded protein is CASSLADRASGYTF.

V gene TRBV4-1 combines with J gene TRBJ2-3; D call uncertain. With 4 bases removed from V and 6 bases from J, the gap between germline ends came to 5 bases. This CDR3 has 11 amino acids. Germline loops: CDR1 MGHRA, CDR2 YSYEKL. The CDR3 here is CASSLEDTQYF. CDR3 bases: TGCGCCAGCAGCCTCGAGGATACGCAGTATTTT.

This clone has a single count. V is TRBV4-1 and J is TRBJ1-1, with 7 bases matching TRBD1. The CDR3 loop spans 17 amino acids. The trim removed 0 bases at V and 6 bases at J, leaving 13 bases unmatched. Germline-derived CDR1 and CDR2 are MGHRA and YSYEKL. The CDR3 coding sequence is TGCGCCAGCAGCCAAGATCCCCCGACAGGGAGGTTCGCTGAAGCTTTCTTT. Its protein is CASSQDPPTGRFAEAFF.

The chain is built from TRBV5-5 and TRBJ1-4, with D tentatively TRBD1 (5 bases). Germline V gene data show CDR1 as SGHKS and CDR2 as YYEKEE (reference sequence). The CDR3 runs to 17 residues. V lost 0 bases and J 4 bases, leaving 16 bases between the germline ends. CDR3 in amino acids: CASSLGDGGSYNEKLFF. CDR3 DNA: TGTGCCAGCAGCTTGGGGGACGGCGGGAGTTATAATGAAAAACTGTTTTTT.

The chain joins TRBV2 to TRBJ2-1; 12 bases agree with TRBD2. V lost 7 bases, J lost 4 bases, and 2 bases stayed unmatched. This CDR3 is built from 14 residues. Germline V gene data show CDR1 as SNHLY and CDR2 as FYNNEI. The CDR3 coding sequence is TGTGCCAGCACTAGCGGGGGGGCGTACAATGAGCAGTTCTTC. Amino acid sequence: CASTSGGAYNEQFF.

The chain uses TRBV27 and TRBJ1-1; the D is unclear. The CDR3 is 15 amino acids. Germline values: CDR1 MNHEY, CDR2 SMNVEV (reference sequence). Trimming left V 3 bases short and J 0 bases short, with 11 bases between. The CDR3 bases are TGTGCCAGCAGTTTTGGGCAGATGATGAACACTGAAGCTTTCTTT. This translates into CASSFGQMMNTEAFF.

J is TRBJ2-1 and V is TRBV5-4, with 8 positions matching TRBD2. Germline CDR1 is SGHNT and CDR2 is YYREEE (reference sequence). The CDR3 totals 14 residues. V was pared by 4 bases and J by 8 bases, with 8 bases of the junction left unmatched. Here the CDR3 reads CASSAGTSIYEQFF. The CDR3 nucleotides read TGTGCCAGCAGCGCCGGGACTAGTATATATGAGCAGTTCTTC. Full variable domain (remainder filled in from reference TRBV5-4 and TRBJ2-1): ETGVTQSPTHLIKTRGQQVTLRCSSQSGHNTVSWYQQALGQGPQFIFQYYREEENGRGNFPPRFSGLQFPNYSSELNVNALELDDSALYLCASSAGTSIYEQFFGPGTRLTVL.

The genes are TRBV6-5 and TRBJ1-1; 8 positions match TRBD1. The CDR3 consists of 15 residues. Looked up from germline, CDR1 is MNHEY and CDR2 is SVGAGI. V shed 6 bases and J 12 bases; nucleotides not matched to a gene: 18. The CDR3 here is CASSTTGAPRVGTFF. CDR3 in DNA: TGTGCCAGCAGCACGACAGGGGCGCCCCGGGTTGGAACTTTCTTT.

The rearrangement joins TRBV7-9 to TRBJ1-6, with 8 bases aligning to TRBD1. The germline V gene has CDR1 SEHNR and CDR2 FQNEAQ (reference sequence). With 10 bases clipped from V and 2 bases from J, the junction kept 13 bases outside the gene matches. The CDR3 spans 17 residues. In DNA, the CDR3 is TGTGCCATTTCGCCGGGCCAGGGGGCCCCCTATAATTCACCCCTCCACTTT. This encodes CAISPGQGAPYNSPLHF.

This clone has just a few counts. The V gene is TRBV11-2, the J gene TRBJ2-7, with D possibly TRBD2 on 5 matching bases. V was cut by 5 bases and J by 5 bases, with 10 bases left in between. Germline assignment: CDR1 SGHAT and CDR2 FQNNGV. The CDR3 runs to 12 residues. The CDR3 loop reads CASSPSIHEQYF. In nucleotides, the CDR3 is TGTGCCAGCAGCCCTAGCATCCACGAGCAGTACTTC.

The chain has TRBV9 and TRBJ1-1, with 11 bases matching TRBD1. Germline values: CDR1 SGDLS, CDR2 YYNGEE. The length of the CDR3 is 16 residues. V dropped 2 bases and J dropped 5; count of bases not matched to a gene: 8. DNA of the CDR3: TGTGCCAGCAGCGTTGGACAGGGGGCGATGAGGACTGAAGCTTTCTTT. Translation gives CASSVGQGAMRTEAFF.

This rearrangement joins TRBV9 to TRBJ2-1; TRBD2 matches 14 bases. The V and J ends lost 2 bases and 8 bases, in that order; junction bases with no gene match: 3. Germline assignment: CDR1 SGDLS and CDR2 YYNGEE. The CDR3 length is 15 residues. The CDR3 DNA reads TGTGCCAGCAGCGTGGGACTAGCGGGGGTCGATGAGCAGTTCTTC. It encodes CASSVGLAGVDEQFF.

The chain is built from TRBV6-1 and TRBJ2-5, with 13 bases identical to TRBD2. The V segment lost 2 bases and the J segment 4 bases; nucleotides outside the gene matches: 7. The CDR3 totals 17 residues. Germline V gives CDR1 MNHNS, CDR2 SASEGT. The CDR3 DNA reads as TGTGCCAGCAGTGAAACGACTAGCGGGGGGATGGGAGAGACCCAGTACTTC. Translation: CASSETTSGGMGETQYF.

The chain couples TRBV7-3 to TRBJ2-1; D not resolved. This CDR3 contains 14 residues. V was shortened by 2 bases and J by 8 bases, with 13 bases between the two germline ends. Per the germline V gene, CDR1 is SGHTA and CDR2 is FQGTGA. This CDR3 reads CASSLEDGWDEQFF. As DNA, the CDR3 is TGTGCCAGCAGCTTAGAGGATGGTTGGGATGAGCAGTTCTTC.

The chain carries TRBV5-1 and TRBJ2-7, with TRBD2 matching 7 bases. This CDR3 has 18 amino acids. In germline, CDR1 is SGHRS, CDR2 YFSETQ. V dropped 0 bases and J dropped 4; count of bases not matched to a gene: 16. The CDR3 nucleotides are TGCGCCAGCAGCTTGGCTGCTGGGGGGGAAACGGTAAGATACGAGCAGTACTTC. Translating gives CASSLAAGGETVRYEQYF.

The chain is built from TRBV5-6 and TRBJ2-7; D not resolved. The V end lost 2 bases, the J end lost 5 bases, and 14 bases lay between the germline ends. The length of the CDR3 is 14 residues. Germline CDR1 SGHDT, CDR2 YYEEEE. This CDR3 is CASSFPLLPHEQYF. The DNA of the CDR3 is TGTGCCAGCAGCTTTCCACTGCTCCCCCACGAGCAGTACTTC.

The V call is TRBV7-2, the J call TRBJ2-5; D is ambiguous. Germline CDR1 is SGHTA and CDR2 is FQGNSA. Between the trimmed V and J ends, which lost 5 bases and 1 base, there was a span of 8 bases. This CDR3 has 13 residues. The CDR3 loop reads CASSRDSQETQYF. CDR3 DNA: TGTGCCAGCAGCCGAGATAGCCAAGAGACCCAGTACTTC.